Listed below are T cell receptor beta chains from one sample, sequenced in a study of shared clonotypes between healthy human individuals. Sequencing used immunoSEQ multiplex PCR; TCRdb keeps in-frame clones, though not all of them. The sample carries around 510,000 clones, roughly four fifths recorded once. The sample consisted of PBMCs. Receptors originate from a woman aged 35 to 49 in good health. Some clones in this sample may be carry-over from other donors' samples. Both conserved end residues are part of each CDR3. D genes are given only for firm matches. Size is stated for part of the rows, as once, few or many counts, or as a class when the clone is expanded.

D gene,clone size,J gene,V gene,CDR3 protein,CDR3 DNA
.,.,TRBJ1-2,TRBV18,CASSPRQETANYGYTF,TGTGCCAGCTCACCTCGACAGGAAACAGCTAACTATGGCTACACCTTC
.,.,TRBJ2-5,TRBV18,CASSPSTEETQYF,TGTGCCAGCTCACCATCAACCGAAGAGACCCAGTACTTC
.,.,TRBJ2-1,TRBV5-1,CASSAEQGTEQFF,TGCGCCAGCAGCGCTGAACAGGGAACTGAGCAGTTCTTC
TRBD2,.,TRBJ2-2,TRBV18,CASSTTLSGGTTGELFF,TGTGCCAGCTCGACCACTCTTTCGGGAGGGACCACCGGGGAGCTGTTTTTT
.,once,TRBJ2-2,TRBV4-1,CASSQEDSLLNTGELFF,TGCGCCAGCAGCCAAGAGGACAGCCTCCTAAACACCGGGGAGCTGTTTTTT
.,.,TRBJ1-1,TRBV29-1,CSVDLRGTNTEAFF,TGCAGCGTTGACCTCAGGGGCACGAACACTGAAGCTTTCTTT
.,.,TRBJ2-5,TRBV7-3,CATSNGAQETQYF,TGTGCCACCTCAAACGGGGCCCAAGAGACCCAGTACTTC
.,.,TRBJ2-1,TRBV9,CASSVLGQEQFF,TGTGCCAGCAGCGTACTAGGACAGGAGCAGTTCTTC
TRBD1,many,TRBJ1-2,TRBV7-9,CASSYLGQENNYGYTF,TGTGCCAGCAGCTACTTGGGACAGGAAAATAACTATGGCTACACCTTC
.,.,TRBJ1-5,TRBV28,CASSRPGVSNQPQHF,TGTGCCAGCAGCCGACCGGGGGTTAGCAATCAGCCCCAGCATTTT
TRBD2,.,TRBJ2-3,TRBV29-1,CSVEVGGWDTQYF,TGCAGCGTTGAAGTGGGGGGGTGGGATACGCAGTATTTT
.,.,TRBJ1-1,TRBV18,CASSPGGPGDTEAFF,TGTGCCAGCTCACCGGGGGGTCCTGGGGACACTGAAGCTTTCTTT
.,once,TRBJ2-7,TRBV5-1,CASSSGLTYEQYF,TGCGCCAGCAGCTCCGGACTAACCTACGAGCAGTACTTC
.,.,TRBJ1-1,TRBV5-1,CASSQQGMNTEAFF,TGCGCCAGCAGTCAACAAGGGATGAACACTGAAGCTTTCTTT
.,.,TRBJ2-2,TRBV18,CASSPAHRQPPNTGELFF,TGTGCCAGCTCACCAGCGCACAGGCAACCTCCGAACACCGGGGAGCTGTTTTTT
TRBD2,.,TRBJ2-1,TRBV23-1,CASREGAAGGRLCHEQFF,TGCGCCAGCAGGGAGGGGGCAGCGGGAGGGAGGTTGTGCCATGAGCAGTTCTTC
TRBD1,.,TRBJ2-1,TRBV19,CASRPRDRSSYNEQFF,TGTGCCAGCCGACCCCGGGACAGGAGCTCCTACAATGAGCAGTTCTTC
.,.,TRBJ2-5,TRBV7-9,CASSSSMETQYF,TGTGCCAGCAGCTCTTCCATGGAGACCCAGTACTTC
TRBD2,.,TRBJ2-7,TRBV6-1,CASRDLTSGSYEQYF,TGTGCCAGCAGGGACCTGACTAGCGGGTCTTACGAGCAGTACTTC
TRBD2,.,TRBJ2-3,TRBV27,CASSRLAGVLTDTQYF,TGTGCCAGCAGTCGACTAGCGGGAGTCTTGACAGATACGCAGTATTTT
.,.,TRBJ2-7,TRBV11-2,CASSSAPGREQYF,TGTGCCAGCAGCTCGGCCCCCGGAAGGGAGCAGTACTTC
TRBD2,.,TRBJ2-6,TRBV4-1,CASSRLAGELVGLAPNVLTF,TGCGCCAGCAGCAGACTAGCGGGAGAGCTGGTCGGCCTGGCTCCCAACGTCCTGACTTTC
TRBD2,.,TRBJ2-7,TRBV30,CAWSARGRGGSEQYF,TGTGCCTGGAGTGCCCGGGGTCGGGGGGGAAGCGAGCAGTACTTC
.,.,TRBJ1-2,TRBV7-9,CASSLASRRDNYGYTF,TGTGCCAGCAGCTTAGCATCGAGGAGGGACAACTATGGCTACACCTTC
.,once,TRBJ2-7,TRBV20-1,CSASRDYEQYF,TGCAGTGCTTCTAGGGACTACGAGCAGTACTTC
.,.,TRBJ2-5,TRBV28,CASSLFVRMPETQYF,TGTGCCAGCAGTTTATTCGTTAGGATGCCAGAGACCCAGTACTTC
.,few,TRBJ1-1,TRBV25-1,CASSETGRGNWETEAFF,TGTGCCAGCAGTGAAACAGGGAGGGGAAATTGGGAGACTGAAGCTTTCTTT
TRBD1,.,TRBJ2-5,TRBV7-9,CASSQGPGGQETQYF,TGTGCCAGCAGCCAGGGACCAGGGGGACAAGAGACCCAGTACTTC
TRBD1,once,TRBJ1-5,TRBV7-9,CASSSTGSQPQHF,TGTGCCAGCAGCTCGACAGGGAGTCAGCCCCAGCATTTT
.,.,TRBJ2-6,TRBV7-2,CASSLAASSGANVLTF,TGTGCCAGCAGCTTAGCTGCTAGCTCTGGGGCCAACGTCCTGACTTTC
.,.,TRBJ2-3,TRBV5-6,CASTNGRLGTQYF,TGTGCCAGCACCAATGGCCGCCTGGGTACGCAGTATTTT
TRBD1,few,TRBJ1-2,TRBV5-1,CASRGTEKVYGYTF,TGCGCCAGCAGGGGGACAGAGAAGGTCTATGGCTACACCTTC